The 15 T cell receptor beta chains below all came from one sample that was sequenced in a study of Ad26.COV2.S vaccination and SARS-CoV-2 variants. Using immunoSEQ multiplex PCR, the repertoire was profiled, and TCRdb retains in-frame clones only, with some absent. The sample holds around 350,000 clones, under 95% seen once. The starting material was peripheral blood, obtained after recovery from COVID-19. Source of these receptors: a human donor who had recovered from COVID-19.

V usage is TRBV19 and J usage is TRBJ1-2; no clear D. Per the germline V gene, CDR1 is LNHDA and CDR2 is SQIVND (reference sequence). Trimming pared 3 bases from V and 6 bases from J, leaving 11 bases between. This CDR3 is 13 amino acids long. The CDR3 nucleotides read TGTGCCAGTAGTATTTCGGGATGGGATGGCTACACCTTC. Translation: CASSISGWDGYTF.

The chain recombines TRBV19 with TRBJ1-1; D ambiguous. CDR3 length: 13 amino acids. Germline assignment: CDR1 LNHDA and CDR2 SQIVND (reference sequence). V was pared by 5 bases and J by 0 bases, with 7 bases between. For the CDR3, the DNA is TGTGCCAGTAGTCCAATTTTGAACACTGAAGCTTTCTTT. The encoded protein is CASSPILNTEAFF.

The rearrangement links TRBV4-1 to TRBJ2-2; TRBD1 agrees at 11 bases. Looked up from germline, CDR1 is MGHRA and CDR2 is YSYEKL. This CDR3 is built from 16 residues. The V and J ends lost 0 bases and 6 bases, in that order; junction bases with no gene match: 3. CDR3 residues: CASSQEDRGRSGELFF. In DNA, the CDR3 is TGCGCCAGCAGCCAAGAGGACAGGGGGCGTTCCGGGGAGCTGTTTTTT.

This chain links TRBV9 with TRBJ2-3; tentatively, D is TRBD2 (5 bases). Trimming cost V 2 bases and J 4 bases, with 11 bases left between them. The CDR3 spans 14 residues. Germline lookup yields CDR1 SGDLS and CDR2 YYNGEE. Here the CDR3 reads CASSVSARADTQYF. The CDR3 DNA reads as TGTGCCAGCAGCGTTAGCGCTCGGGCAGATACGCAGTATTTT.

This clone was seen only a few times. The conserved phenylalanine or tryptophan normally closing the CDR3 is absent here, so this likely arose from a read error. The rearrangement joins TRBV6-5 to TRBJ1-5; a weak D match, TRBD1 (5 bases). CDR1 MNHEY and CDR2 SVGAGI come from the germline V gene. The CDR3 has 15 amino acids. V was pared by 2 bases and J by 6 bases, with 14 bases between. CDR3 in amino acids: CASSYPGTAGQPQHI. CDR3 DNA sequence: TGTGCCAGCAGTTACCCGGGGACGGCGGGTCAGCCCCAGCATATT.

The V call is TRBV29-1, the J call TRBJ2-7; TRBD1 matches at 7 bases. The CDR3 is 13 amino acids. Per germline, CDR1 SQVTM and CDR2 ANQGSEA. Germline trimming cut 7 bases from V and 4 bases from J; bases unmatched to any gene: 10. CDR3 nucleotides: TGCAGCGCTCTAGCCAACAGGGGATACGAGCAGTACTTC. Protein product: CSALANRGYEQYF.

V usage is TRBV14 and J usage is TRBJ1-2; D is possibly TRBD1 (5 bases). V lost 2 bases, J lost 5 bases, and 12 bases lay in between. There are 14 residues in the CDR3. CDR1 is SGHDN and CDR2 is FVKESK in the germline V gene. CDR3 residues: CASSQRPREYGYTF. CDR3 in DNA: TGTGCCAGCAGCCAAAGGCCCAGGGAGTATGGCTACACCTTC.

Details on this clone: This same CDR3 is encoded by further DNA sequences in the sample. V and J are TRBV7-9 and TRBJ2-7; possibly TRBD2 for D (6 bases). Germline values: CDR1 SEHNR, CDR2 FQNEAQ (reference sequence). V lost 5 bases, J lost 0 bases, and 11 bases lay in between. This CDR3 has 14 amino acids. CDR3 in amino acids: CASSPGGSSYEQYF. The CDR3 DNA follows: TGTGCCAGCAGCCCCGGGGGTAGCTCCTACGAGCAGTACTTC.

This clone was seen only once. The gene calls are TRBV16 and TRBJ1-1, with D perhaps matching TRBD1 (5 bases). V was pared by 4 bases and J by 0 bases, with 15 bases between. Germline V gene data show CDR1 as KGHSY and CDR2 as FQNENV. The CDR3 sequence is 16 residues long. As DNA, the CDR3 is TGTGCCAGCAGCCCCTTGGTTCGCAGGGTGAACACTGAAGCTTTCTTT. Encoded protein: CASSPLVRRVNTEAFF.

This sequence joins TRBV18 and TRBJ2-3; D not certain. Germline V gene lookup returns CDR1 KGHSH and CDR2 LQKENI. This CDR3 region has 14 residues. Trimming took 3 bases from V and 1 from J, leaving 8 bases between them. The CDR3 DNA reads TGTGCCAGCTCACCGGTTGGACGCACAGATACGCAGTATTTT. It specifies CASSPVGRTDTQYF. The complete variable domain, with remaining parts taken from reference TRBV18 and TRBJ2-3, reads NAGVMQNPRHLVRRRGQEARLRCSPMKGHSHVYWYRQLPEEGLKFMVYLQKENIIDESGMPKERFSAEFPKEGPSILRIQQVVRGDSAAYFCASSPVGRTDTQYFGPGTRLTVL.

V usage is TRBV19 and J usage is TRBJ1-2; D ambiguous. Germline CDR1 and CDR2: LNHDA and SQIVND (reference sequence). CDR3 size: 15 residues. V was shortened by 3 bases and J by 6 bases, with 17 bases between the two germline ends. CDR3 protein: CASSISGPAVHGYTF. CDR3 nucleotides: TGTGCCAGTAGTATTTCCGGCCCCGCTGTCCATGGCTACACCTTC.

This sequence joins TRBV6-5 and TRBJ1-5; 7 bases agree with TRBD1. From germline, CDR1 is MNHEY and CDR2 SVGAGI. This CDR3 has 15 amino acids. The V segment lost 1 base and the J segment 0 bases; nucleotides outside the gene matches: 0. The CDR3 DNA is TGTGCCAGCAGTTACTACAGGGGTAGCAATCAGCCCCAGCATTTT. This gives the protein CASSYYRGSNQPQHF.

The chain carries TRBV5-4 and TRBJ1-2; 7 nucleotides agree with TRBD1. V shed 0 bases, J shed 8 bases, and the junction held 16 bases outside the gene matches. Germline V gives CDR1 SGHNT, CDR2 YYREEE (reference sequence). The CDR3 is 17 amino acids. CDR3 amino acids: CASSLATLHRGAGGYTF. Written as DNA, the CDR3 is TGTGCCAGCAGCTTGGCCACACTTCACAGGGGCGCTGGAGGCTACACCTTC. Full variable domain (missing parts from reference TRBV5-4 and TRBJ1-2): ETGVTQSPTHLIKTRGQQVTLRCSSQSGHNTVSWYQQALGQGPQFIFQYYREEENGRGNFPPRFSGLQFPNYSSELNVNALELDDSALYLCASSLATLHRGAGGYTFGSGTRLTVV.

The chain couples TRBV15 to TRBJ1-2; TRBD1 is a possible D gene (5 bases). Germline CDR1 is LNHNV and CDR2 is YYDKDF (reference sequence). V dropped 3 bases and J dropped 0 bases, with 8 bases sitting between them. The CDR3 has 14 residues. The CDR3 loop is CATSRDTPNYGYTF. The CDR3 DNA is TGTGCCACCAGCAGGGACACCCCTAACTATGGCTACACCTTC.

The chain is built from TRBV18 and TRBJ1-1; the match to TRBD1 covers 7 bases. Germline lookup yields CDR1 KGHSH and CDR2 LQKENI. With V trimmed by 2 bases and J by 6 bases, 6 bases remained unmatched. CDR3 size: 14 residues. This CDR3 reads CASSPNEGASEAFF. DNA for the CDR3: TGTGCCAGCTCACCAAACGAGGGGGCATCTGAAGCTTTCTTT.